Listed below are T cell receptor beta chains from one sample, sequenced in a study of T cell repertoires in cytomegalovirus infection. TCRdb reprocessed the reads via MiXCR and lists one record per CDR3 protein. The sample has 300,000 to 400,000 distinct CDR3 sequences, 25% seen once. Their specific antigens are unknown. Sequences were derived from cultured PBMCs, sampled from culture after CMV antigen stimulation. The receptors were sampled from a human donor in good health (CMV status not recorded). Some clones in this sample may be carry-over from other donors' samples. The conserved cysteine and the conserved F or W are not part of the CDR3 here. The D gene is left open where the match is weak. Only some rows state a clone size, as once, few, many or a class for expanded clones.

TRBJ2-2,few,.,TRBV29-1,SGSQGYPAGELF
TRBJ2-3,.,TRBD2,TRBV5-6,ASSVAGGGDTQY
TRBJ2-5,.,TRBD1,TRBV27,ASSYGQGGPGETQY
TRBJ2-1,few,.,TRBV11-3,ASTVIGANNEQF
TRBJ2-7,few,.,TRBV28,ASSSAVEGGDEQY
TRBJ1-2,few,TRBD1,TRBV28,ASSPGDRGRIYGYT
TRBJ2-1,.,.,TRBV20-1,SARPGTNEQF
TRBJ2-3,.,.,TRBV6-2/TRBV6-3,ASSYSTEGALSDTQY
TRBJ1-6,.,TRBD1,TRBV4-1,ASSQPGQPRHNSPLH
TRBJ2-7,few,TRBD2,TRBV4-2,ASSQVGLAGNEQY
TRBJ2-5,few,.,TRBV11-2,ASSFRGAETQY
TRBJ1-1,.,.,TRBV28,ASSSLRREAF
TRBJ2-2,many,.,TRBV7-2,ASSLGLPELSRTGELF
TRBJ1-6,many,.,TRBV15,ATSRGPQGAKGSPLH
TRBJ1-5,.,.,TRBV6-6,ASTRAPNQPQH
TRBJ2-2,.,.,TRBV29-1,SVETDNTGELF
TRBJ1-1,few,TRBD1,TRBV10-3,AISDYDRDTEAF
TRBJ2-2,few,TRBD1,TRBV9,ASSVGQTNTGELF
TRBJ1-5,few,.,TRBV5-8,ASSFSREPQH
TRBJ2-5,.,TRBD2,TRBV20-1,SGLAGAEETQY
TRBJ2-1,.,TRBD2,TRBV6-6,ASILVAGGRNEQF
TRBJ2-3,.,TRBD2,TRBV6-1,ATGGEY
TRBJ2-7,few,.,TRBV19,ASSFSGAYEQY
TRBJ1-1,.,.,TRBV18,ASSPQVGVSTEAF
TRBJ2-7,.,TRBD1,TRBV23-1,ASSQKQGAKYEQY
TRBJ2-5,few,.,TRBV12-3/TRBV12-4,ASSLNKGNQETQY
TRBJ2-7,few,.,TRBV6-1,ASSEWSIQQY
TRBJ1-1,many,.,TRBV7-8,ASSDQQVRSTEAF
TRBJ2-2,.,.,TRBV11-2,ASSIRREWRTGELF
TRBJ2-7,many,.,TRBV7-8,ASSPRRTSDEQY
TRBJ1-5,.,.,TRBV6-8,ASSLLAGRNQPQH
TRBJ2-1,.,.,TRBV6-2/TRBV6-3,ASTWNLYNEQF
TRBJ2-3,.,.,TRBV20-1,SASRVDTQY
TRBJ2-2,many,.,TRBV7-2,ASSPFLDTGELF
TRBJ2-2,.,TRBD1,TRBV11-2,ASSLGQDTGELF
TRBJ2-1,.,.,TRBV7-9,ASSFHLGAHEQF
TRBJ2-7,.,.,TRBV6-1,ASMGFGHKGYEQY
TRBJ1-2,.,.,TRBV28,ASSAGSGGTGYT
TRBJ2-1,.,.,TRBV7-8,ASSQDPGWGEQF
TRBJ2-5,.,TRBD2,TRBV20-1,STRAGRGVRETQY
TRBJ2-2,many,TRBD2,TRBV11-2,ASSPGTSGNTGELF
TRBJ2-2,.,.,TRBV12-3/TRBV12-4,ASSHLGGPATGELF
TRBJ1-2,.,TRBD1,TRBV20-1,STRFAGTGRFTGSASGYT
TRBJ2-7,many,.,TRBV7-2,ASSLSGVSYEQY
TRBJ1-5,.,.,TRBV6-6,ASTWELGQPQH
TRBJ1-3,.,.,TRBV11-1,ASSSFGNTIY
TRBJ2-7,.,TRBD2,TRBV4-3,ASSQEAGNYEQY
TRBJ2-1,.,.,TRBV9,ASSVGEGPRYNEQF
TRBJ1-5,few,.,TRBV19,ASRAGSYSNQPQH
TRBJ2-1,many,TRBD2,TRBV12-3/TRBV12-4,ASSSLRSGSSYNEQF
TRBJ1-2,.,.,TRBV28,ASSFGGPTPQNYGYT
TRBJ2-7,few,TRBD2,TRBV28,ASRLQTSGATYEQY
TRBJ2-2,.,TRBD2,TRBV2,ASSETSGGELF
TRBJ2-5,many,TRBD1,TRBV12-5,ASGHDRGVSLETQY